This is a list of T cell receptor beta chains from one sample in a study of OX40 agonist ivuxolimab in advanced cancers. TCRdb keeps only in-frame clones here, not all; method: immunoSEQ multiplex PCR. The sample consists of about 70,000 clones, more than 85% of them appearing once. The specimen was CD4+ or CD8+ T cells sorted from blood, collected in a trial of the OX40 agonist ivuxolimab. The receptors were sampled from an adult with an advanced solid tumor such as melanoma, head and neck, liver or kidney cancer. CDR3s include the opening cysteine and the closing phenylalanine or tryptophan. D genes are given only for firm matches. Clone size is shown for a subset of rows, as once, few, many or a class of expanded clone.

v_call	d_call	j_call	clone_size	cdr3_nt	cdr3_aa
TRBV9	TRBD1	TRBJ1-6	-	TGTGCCAGCAGCCCCCGGACAGGGGAATCACCCCTCCACTTT	CASSPRTGESPLHF
TRBV9	TRBD2	TRBJ2-2	-	TGTGCCAGCAGCCGGGGGTATTCTAGCGGCAACACCGGGGAGCTGTTTTTT	CASSRGYSSGNTGELFF
TRBV29-1	TRBD1	TRBJ2-7	-	TGCAGCGTTGCGGCAGGGGGATACGAGCAGTACTTC	CSVAAGGYEQYF
TRBV7-9	-	TRBJ1-1	-	TGTGCCAGCAGCCCTACCGGGGGAATTCGCACTGAAGCTTTCTTT	CASSPTGGIRTEAFF
TRBV7-7	TRBD1	TRBJ1-5	-	TGTGCTAGCAGCCCACTTAAGAGGGACAGGGCCTTTTGGCCCCAGCATTTT	CASSPLKRDRAFWPQHF
TRBV5-4	-	TRBJ1-2	-	TGTGCCAGCAGCCTGGACGGACCCTATGGCTACACCTTC	CASSLDGPYGYTF
TRBV13	-	TRBJ1-6	once	TGTGCCAGCAGCTTAGGGGGTTTATCCTATAATTCACCCCTCCACTTT	CASSLGGLSYNSPLHF
TRBV9	TRBD1	TRBJ2-1	-	TGTGCCAGCAGCGTCAAGGACAGGGAGATCAATGAGCAGTTCTTC	CASSVKDREINEQFF
TRBV6-4	-	TRBJ2-1	-	TGTGCCAGCACCCCGGGTTCATCGGCGGAGAGCTCCTACAATGAGCAGTTCTTC	CASTPGSSAESSYNEQFF
TRBV2	TRBD1	TRBJ2-7	once	TGTGCCAGCAACGGACAGGGGGCCCTCGAGCAGTACTTC	CASNGQGALEQYF
TRBV9	TRBD2	TRBJ2-1	-	TGTGCCAGCAGCGTAGCTGGGACTAGCGGTGGTGAGCAGTTCTTC	CASSVAGTSGGEQFF
TRBV4-3	-	TRBJ2-3	-	TGCGCCAGCAGCCAAGATTCAGGAGCAGGCACAGATACGCAGTATTTT	CASSQDSGAGTDTQYF
TRBV1	-	TRBJ1-2	-	TGCACCAGCAGCAACGAGGACAGGGGAGTCTTAGGCTACACCTTC	CTSSNEDRGVLGYTF
TRBV7-9	TRBD2	TRBJ2-2	-	TGTGCCTGGGTGGGGACTAGGCGCACCGGGGAGCTGTTTTTT	CAWVGTRRTGELFF
TRBV15	-	TRBJ1-6	-	TGTGCCACCAGCAGAGATCGGGGAGCGGATTCACCCCTCCACTTT	CATSRDRGADSPLHF
TRBV5-6	TRBD1	TRBJ2-7	-	TGTGCCAGCAGCTGGGAGACAGGGGCCTACGAGCAGTACTTC	CASSWETGAYEQYF
TRBV5-5	TRBD2	TRBJ2-3	-	TGTGCCAGCAGCGTTGACTTCCAAGCGGGGGGGCCCACAGATACGCAGTATTTT	CASSVDFQAGGPTDTQYF
TRBV10-3	-	TRBJ2-3	-	TGTGCCATCAGTGAGACTTGGGCCGGGACCCAGGCGGCAGATACGCAGTATTTT	CAISETWAGTQAADTQYF
TRBV9	-	TRBJ1-5	-	TGTGCCAGCAGCGTATTTGATAGCAATCAGCCCCAGCATTTT	CASSVFDSNQPQHF
TRBV29-1	-	TRBJ2-1	-	TGCAGCGCCGAAACAGGGAGGTATGAGCAGTTCTTC	CSAETGRYEQFF
TRBV25-1	-	TRBJ1-2	-	TGTGCCAGCAGTGAAGAGAGGACCTATGGCTACACCTTC	CASSEERTYGYTF
TRBV27	-	TRBJ2-1	-	TGTGCCAGCGGTCCGGGGGTGAGCTCCTACAATGAGCAGTTCTTC	CASGPGVSSYNEQFF
TRBV7-8	TRBD1	TRBJ1-4	-	TGTGCCAGCAGCCTAGGGACAGGGGGTGAAAAACTGTTTTTT	CASSLGTGGEKLFF
TRBV27	TRBD2	TRBJ2-5	-	TGTGCCAGCTCGCGGGGAGCGGGGGGGCTAAAAGAGACCCAGTACTTC	CASSRGAGGLKETQYF
TRBV7-9	-	TRBJ1-1	-	TGTGCCAGCAGCTGGCCGGTGGACGGAAGGAACACTGAAGCTTTCTTT	CASSWPVDGRNTEAFF
TRBV2	-	TRBJ2-7	-	TGTGCCAGCAGCATATGGGGACTCGCCTACGAGCAGTACTTC	CASSIWGLAYEQYF
TRBV2	-	TRBJ1-1	-	TGTGCCAGCAGTGGCACCGGGACCCCAAAGTCGGACACTGAAGCTTTCTTT	CASSGTGTPKSDTEAFF
TRBV29-1	-	TRBJ2-7	-	TGCAGCGTTGCCGGGGCAGGGGAGGACGAGCAGTACTTC	CSVAGAGEDEQYF
TRBV6-4	-	TRBJ1-5	-	TGTGCCAGCAGAGCCGACGCCTATAGCAATCAGCCCCAGCATTTT	CASRADAYSNQPQHF
TRBV25-1	-	TRBJ1-6	-	TGTGCCAGCAGTGACGGGGGGCCCGATAATTCACCCCTCCACTTT	CASSDGGPDNSPLHF
TRBV9	-	TRBJ2-7	-	TGTGCCAGCAGCGTAGGGAATCTGGGCGGGGGCCCAAGCATCGAGCAGTACTTC	CASSVGNLGGGPSIEQYF
TRBV4-3	-	TRBJ1-1	-	TGCGCCAGCAGCCCATCCCCTTCGACCCAGGCCCCCGTCGAAGCTTTCTTT	CASSPSPSTQAPVEAFF
TRBV15	-	TRBJ2-7	-	TGTGCCACCAGCAGAGCAATCGACCCCCCCTACGAGCAGTACTTC	CATSRAIDPPYEQYF
TRBV6-5	-	TRBJ1-2	few	TGTGCCAGCAGTTACTCCATCGGGGAAGGGTACTATGGCTACACCTTC	CASSYSIGEGYYGYTF
TRBV9	-	TRBJ2-7	-	TGTGCCAGCAGCACCACACCGGGACAACCCTACGAGCAGTACTTC	CASSTTPGQPYEQYF
TRBV9	-	TRBJ2-2	once	TGTGCCAGCAGCGTAGGGGATGACACCGGGGAGCTGTTTTTT	CASSVGDDTGELFF
TRBV2	-	TRBJ1-3	-	TGTGCCAGCAGTGATCTGGTCAGGGTTGGAAACACCATATATTTT	CASSDLVRVGNTIYF
TRBV11-3	-	TRBJ2-1	-	TGTGCCAGCAGCTTAGGGGGACTTCTCAATGAGCAGTTCTTC	CASSLGGLLNEQFF
TRBV9	-	TRBJ1-6	-	TGTGCCAGCAGCGTAGGCGGGAATTCACCCCTCCACTTT	CASSVGGNSPLHF
TRBV4-1	TRBD1	TRBJ2-7	-	TGCGCCAGCAGCCAAGAGGGACAGGGGTTGTACGAGCAGTACTTC	CASSQEGQGLYEQYF
TRBV10-3	-	TRBJ2-3	-	TGTGCCATCAGTGAAAAGTGGAACACAGATACGCAGTATTTT	CAISEKWNTDTQYF
TRBV4-3	-	TRBJ1-1	-	TGCGCCAGCAGCCAAGATGAGAACAAGAGAATCACTGAAGCTTTCTTT	CASSQDENKRITEAFF
TRBV27	TRBD1	TRBJ2-7	-	TGTGCCAGCAGTTACTCCGGGACAGGGGGTTCTGAGCAGTACTTC	CASSYSGTGGSEQYF
TRBV13	-	TRBJ2-3	-	TGTGCCAGCAGCTCAGGCCGGGGGTCCACAGATACGCAGTATTTT	CASSSGRGSTDTQYF
TRBV7-9	-	TRBJ1-1	-	TGTGCCAGCAGCTCGGTACGGGATGAAGCTTTCTTT	CASSSVRDEAFF
TRBV6-1	-	TRBJ2-1	-	TGTGCCAGCAGTGATTCCTACAATGAGCAGTTCTTC	CASSDSYNEQFF
TRBV2	-	TRBJ2-5	-	TGTGCCAGGGAAAGGTATAGGGAGACCCAGTACTTC	CARERYRETQYF
TRBV6-1	TRBD1	TRBJ2-1	-	TGTGCCAGCAGTGAGAGTGACAGGGGGGGGTACAATGAGCAGTTCTTC	CASSESDRGGYNEQFF
TRBV10-3	-	TRBJ2-7	-	TGTGCCATCACCTCGCAGGTCCCCAGCGAGCAGTACTTC	CAITSQVPSEQYF